This T cell receptor (beta chain) came from a study of blood T cell repertoires in COVID-19. Turning to the study itself: Donors in the United States, Italy and Spain gave samples during acute or convalescent COVID-19. Sources were T cells, B-cell-depleted T cells, or PBMCs; the material itself was cDNA or gDNA.

This CDR3 has 13 amino acids. Germline CDR1 reads SGDLS; CDR2 reads YYNGEE. J gave up 7 bases and V 2 bases, and 5 bases lay outside the gene matches. How the authors handled the data: Reference gene primer amplification in the assay estimated nucleated cell counts. Profiled with immunoSEQ multiplex PCR; TCRdb holds only in-frame clones, not every one. D and trimming come from the DNA, and the V and J calls and clone size come from that table. The sample has under 250,000 clones; about 83% are singletons. The sequence was collected from a human donor in a cohort sampled during active COVID-19. Input material: peripheral blood. The rearrangement links TRBV9 to TRBJ2-7; 8 positions agree with TRBD2. CDR3 nucleotide sequence: TGTGCCAGCAGCGTTAGCGGGGTCGGTGAGCAGTACTTC. This translates into CASSVSGVGEQYF. Full variable domain (remainder filled in from reference TRBV9 and TRBJ2-7): DSGVTQTPKHLITATGQRVTLRCSPRSGDLSVYWYQQSLDQGLQFLIQYYNGEERAKGNILERFSAQQFPDLHSELNLSSLELGDSALYFCASSVSGVGEQYFGPGTRLTVT.